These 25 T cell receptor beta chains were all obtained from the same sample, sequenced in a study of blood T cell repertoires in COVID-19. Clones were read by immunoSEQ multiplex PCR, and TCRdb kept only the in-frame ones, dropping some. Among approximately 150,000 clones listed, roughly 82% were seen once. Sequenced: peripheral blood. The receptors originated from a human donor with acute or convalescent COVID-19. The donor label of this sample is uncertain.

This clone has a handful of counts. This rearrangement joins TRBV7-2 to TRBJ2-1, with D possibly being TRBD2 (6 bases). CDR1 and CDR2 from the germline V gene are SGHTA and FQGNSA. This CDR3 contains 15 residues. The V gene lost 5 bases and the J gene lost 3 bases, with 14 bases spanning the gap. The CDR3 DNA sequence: TGTGCCAGCAGCCCCGAGGCAGCGGGCTACAATGAGCAGTTCTTC. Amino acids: CASSPEAAGYNEQFF. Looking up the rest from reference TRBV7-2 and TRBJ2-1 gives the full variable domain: GAGVSQSPSNKVTEKGKDVELRCDPISGHTALYWYRQSLGQGLEFLIYFQGNSAPDKSGLPSDRFSAERTGGSVSTLTIQRTQQEDSAVYLCASSPEAAGYNEQFFGPGTRLTVL.

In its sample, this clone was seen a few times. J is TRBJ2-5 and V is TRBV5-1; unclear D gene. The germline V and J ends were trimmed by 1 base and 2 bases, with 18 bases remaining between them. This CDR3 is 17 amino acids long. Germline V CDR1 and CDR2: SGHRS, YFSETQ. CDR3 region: CASSLTLMPTIQETQYF. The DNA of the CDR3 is TGCGCCAGCAGCTTGACTCTTATGCCTACTATTCAAGAGACCCAGTACTTC.

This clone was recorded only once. The CDR3 loop is CASSFTATGGTTDTQYF. The CDR3 DNA reads as TGCGCCAGCAGCTTCACCGCGACAGGGGGCACCACAGATACGCAGTATTTT. This rearrangement joins TRBV5-1 to TRBJ2-3, with 10 bases that match TRBD1. Per germline, CDR1 SGHRS and CDR2 YFSETQ. Germline trimming cut 2 bases from V and 2 bases from J; bases unmatched to any gene: 8. This CDR3 contains 17 residues.

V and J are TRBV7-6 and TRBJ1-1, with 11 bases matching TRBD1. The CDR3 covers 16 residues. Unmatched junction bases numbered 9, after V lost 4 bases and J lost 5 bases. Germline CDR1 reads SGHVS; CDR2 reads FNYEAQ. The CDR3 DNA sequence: TGTGCCAGCAGCTCAGGACAGGGGGCTAAGGGGACTGAAGCTTTCTTT. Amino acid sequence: CASSSGQGAKGTEAFF.

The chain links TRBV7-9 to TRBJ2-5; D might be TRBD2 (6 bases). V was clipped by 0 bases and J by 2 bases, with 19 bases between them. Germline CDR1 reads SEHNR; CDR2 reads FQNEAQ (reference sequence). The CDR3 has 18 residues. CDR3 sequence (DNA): TGTGCCAGCAGCTTAGCGTTCGGGAGTGGACGAATACAAGAGACCCAGTACTTC. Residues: CASSLAFGSGRIQETQYF. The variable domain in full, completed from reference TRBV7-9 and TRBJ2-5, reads DTGVSQNPRHKITKRGQNVTFRCDPISEHNRLYWYRQTLGQGPEFLTYFQNEAQLEKSRLLSDRFSAERPKGSFSTLEIQRTEQGDSAMYLCASSLAFGSGRIQETQYFGPGTRLLVL.

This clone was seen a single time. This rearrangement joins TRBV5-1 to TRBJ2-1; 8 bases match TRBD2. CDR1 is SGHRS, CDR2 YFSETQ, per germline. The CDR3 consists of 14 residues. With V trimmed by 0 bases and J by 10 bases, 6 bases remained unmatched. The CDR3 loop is CASSLGRREGEQFF. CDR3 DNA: TGCGCCAGCAGCTTGGGACGTCGGGAGGGCGAGCAGTTCTTC.

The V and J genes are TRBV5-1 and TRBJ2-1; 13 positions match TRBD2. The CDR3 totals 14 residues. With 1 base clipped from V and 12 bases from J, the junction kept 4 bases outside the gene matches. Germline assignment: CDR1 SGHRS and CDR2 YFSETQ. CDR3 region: CASSLTSGGAAQFF. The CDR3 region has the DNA TGCGCCAGCAGCTTGACTAGCGGGGGGGCTGCGCAGTTCTTC.

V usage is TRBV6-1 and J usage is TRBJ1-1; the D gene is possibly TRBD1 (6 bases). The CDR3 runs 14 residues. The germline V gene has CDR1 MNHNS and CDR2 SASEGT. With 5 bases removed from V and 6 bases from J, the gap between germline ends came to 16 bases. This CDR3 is CASSTTGYSAEAFF. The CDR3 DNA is TGTGCCAGCAGTACAACAGGGTATAGCGCTGAAGCTTTCTTT.

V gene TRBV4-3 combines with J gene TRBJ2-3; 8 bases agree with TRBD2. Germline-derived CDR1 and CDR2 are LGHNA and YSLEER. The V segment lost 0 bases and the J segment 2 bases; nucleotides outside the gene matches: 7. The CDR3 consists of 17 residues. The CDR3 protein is CASSQDPAGVPTDTQYF. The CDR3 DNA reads TGCGCCAGCAGCCAAGATCCAGCGGGGGTCCCCACAGATACGCAGTATTTT.

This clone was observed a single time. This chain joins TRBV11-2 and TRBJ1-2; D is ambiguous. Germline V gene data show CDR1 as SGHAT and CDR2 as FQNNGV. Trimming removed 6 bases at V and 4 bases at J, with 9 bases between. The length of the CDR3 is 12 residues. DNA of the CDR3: TGTGCCAGCAGTGAGGGTATCTATGGCTACACCTTC. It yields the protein CASSEGIYGYTF.

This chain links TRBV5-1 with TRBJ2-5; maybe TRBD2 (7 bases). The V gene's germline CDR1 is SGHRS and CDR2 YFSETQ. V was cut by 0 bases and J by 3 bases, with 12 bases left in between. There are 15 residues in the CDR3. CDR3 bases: TGCGCCAGCAGCTTGGACGGGGGGCGGAAAGAGACCCAGTACTTC. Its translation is CASSLDGGRKETQYF.

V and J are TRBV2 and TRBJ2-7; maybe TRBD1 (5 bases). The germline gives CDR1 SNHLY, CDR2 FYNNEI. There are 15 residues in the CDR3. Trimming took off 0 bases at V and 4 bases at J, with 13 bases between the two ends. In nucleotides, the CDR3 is TGTGCCAGCAGTGAAGCGCTTCAGGGCAGGTACGAGCAGTACTTC. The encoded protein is CASSEALQGRYEQYF.

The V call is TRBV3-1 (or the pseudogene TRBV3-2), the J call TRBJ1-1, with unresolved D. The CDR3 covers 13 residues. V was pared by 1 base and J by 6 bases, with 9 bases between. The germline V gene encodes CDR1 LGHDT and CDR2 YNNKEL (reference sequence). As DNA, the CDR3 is TGTGCCAGCAGCCAAGCGGCCCGGGCTGAAGCTTTCTTT. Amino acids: CASSQAARAEAFF.

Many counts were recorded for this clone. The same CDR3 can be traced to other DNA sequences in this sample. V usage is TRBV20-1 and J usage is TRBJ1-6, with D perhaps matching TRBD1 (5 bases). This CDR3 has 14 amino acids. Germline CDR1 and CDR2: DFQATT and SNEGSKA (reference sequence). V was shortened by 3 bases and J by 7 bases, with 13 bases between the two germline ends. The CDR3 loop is CSASRQGVNSPLHF. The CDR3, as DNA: TGCAGTGCTAGTCGGCAGGGTGTCAATTCACCCCTCCACTTT.

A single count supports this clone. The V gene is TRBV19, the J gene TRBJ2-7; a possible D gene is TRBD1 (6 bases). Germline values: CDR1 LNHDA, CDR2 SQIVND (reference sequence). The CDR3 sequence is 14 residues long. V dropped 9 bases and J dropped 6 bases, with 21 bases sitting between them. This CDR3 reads CASGFGVQGGEQYF. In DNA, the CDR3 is TGTGCCAGCGGTTTCGGGGTTCAAGGGGGCGAGCAGTACTTC. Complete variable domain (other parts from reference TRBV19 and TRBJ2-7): DGGITQSPKYLFRKEGQNVTLSCEQNLNHDAMYWYRQDPGQGLRLIYYSQIVNDFQKGDIAEGYSVSREKKESFPLTVTSAQKNPTAFYLCASGFGVQGGEQYFGPGTRLTVT.

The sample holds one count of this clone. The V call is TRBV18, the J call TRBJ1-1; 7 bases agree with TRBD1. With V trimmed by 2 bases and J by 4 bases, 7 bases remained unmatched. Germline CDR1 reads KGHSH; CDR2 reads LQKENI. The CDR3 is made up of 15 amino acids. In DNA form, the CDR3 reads TGTGCCAGCTCACCAGGACAGGCGGGGCTCACTGAAGCTTTCTTT. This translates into CASSPGQAGLTEAFF. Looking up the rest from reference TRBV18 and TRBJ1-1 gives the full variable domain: NAGVMQNPRHLVRRRGQEARLRCSPMKGHSHVYWYRQLPEEGLKFMVYLQKENIIDESGMPKERFSAEFPKEGPSILRIQQVVRGDSAAYFCASSPGQAGLTEAFFGQGTRLTVV.

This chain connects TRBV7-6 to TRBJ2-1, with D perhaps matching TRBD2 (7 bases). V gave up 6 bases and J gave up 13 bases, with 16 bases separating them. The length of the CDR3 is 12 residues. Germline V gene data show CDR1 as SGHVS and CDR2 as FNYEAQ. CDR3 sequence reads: CASRSRGGQQFF. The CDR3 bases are TGTGCCAGCAGGTCAAGGGGGGGGCAACAGTTCTTC.

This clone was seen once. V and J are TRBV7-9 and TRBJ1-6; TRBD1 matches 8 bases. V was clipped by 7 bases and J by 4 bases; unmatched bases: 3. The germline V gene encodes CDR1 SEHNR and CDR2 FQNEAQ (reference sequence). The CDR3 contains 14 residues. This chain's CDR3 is CASTRQGYNSPLHF. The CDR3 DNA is TGTGCCAGCACCAGACAGGGGTATAATTCACCCCTCCACTTT.

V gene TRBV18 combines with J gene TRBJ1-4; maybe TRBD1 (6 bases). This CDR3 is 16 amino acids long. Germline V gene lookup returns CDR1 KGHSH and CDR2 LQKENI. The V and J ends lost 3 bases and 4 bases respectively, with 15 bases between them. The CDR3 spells CASSPLNDRRNEKLFF. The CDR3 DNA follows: TGTGCCAGCTCACCTCTCAACGACAGGCGTAATGAAAAACTGTTTTTT.

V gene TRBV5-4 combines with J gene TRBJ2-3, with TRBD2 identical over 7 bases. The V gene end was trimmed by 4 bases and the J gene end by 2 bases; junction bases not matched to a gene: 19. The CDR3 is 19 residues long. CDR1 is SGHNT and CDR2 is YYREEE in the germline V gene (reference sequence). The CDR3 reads CASSGRPGNSGGSTDTQYF. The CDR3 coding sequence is TGTGCCAGCAGCGGGCGTCCGGGTAATTCGGGGGGTTCCACAGATACGCAGTATTTT.

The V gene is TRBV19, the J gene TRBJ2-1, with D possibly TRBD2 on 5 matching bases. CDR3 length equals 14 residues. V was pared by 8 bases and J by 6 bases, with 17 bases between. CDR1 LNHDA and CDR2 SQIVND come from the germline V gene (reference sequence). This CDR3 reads CASRPGRRINEQFF. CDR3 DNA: TGTGCCAGTCGACCGGGGAGAAGGATCAATGAGCAGTTCTTC.

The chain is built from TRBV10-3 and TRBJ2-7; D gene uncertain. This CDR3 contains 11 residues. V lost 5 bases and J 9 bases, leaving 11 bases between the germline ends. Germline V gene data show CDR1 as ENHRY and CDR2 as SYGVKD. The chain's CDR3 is CAISQAFLQYF. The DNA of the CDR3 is TGTGCCATCAGTCAGGCTTTTTTGCAGTACTTC.

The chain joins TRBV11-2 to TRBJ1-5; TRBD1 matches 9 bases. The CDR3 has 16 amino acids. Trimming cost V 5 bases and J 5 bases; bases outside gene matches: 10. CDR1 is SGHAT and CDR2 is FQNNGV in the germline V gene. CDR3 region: CASSAVTGGVDQPQHF. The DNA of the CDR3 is TGTGCCAGCAGCGCGGTGACAGGGGGGGTTGATCAGCCCCAGCATTTT.

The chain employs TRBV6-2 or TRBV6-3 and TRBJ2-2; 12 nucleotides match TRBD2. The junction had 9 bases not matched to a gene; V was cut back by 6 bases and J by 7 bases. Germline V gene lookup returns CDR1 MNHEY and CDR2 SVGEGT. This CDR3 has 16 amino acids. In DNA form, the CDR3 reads TGTGCCAGCAGCGCTCCTAGCGGGGGGGCCGGCGGGGAGCTGTTTTTT. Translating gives CASSAPSGGAGGELFF.

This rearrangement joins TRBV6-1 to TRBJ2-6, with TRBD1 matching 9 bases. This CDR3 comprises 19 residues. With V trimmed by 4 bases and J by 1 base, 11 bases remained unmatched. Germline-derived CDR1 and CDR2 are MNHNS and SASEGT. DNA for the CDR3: TGTGCCAGCAGTGGAGACCCGACAGGGGGTAGTTCTGGGGCCAACGTCCTGACTTTC. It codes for CASSGDPTGGSSGANVLTF.